The 2 T cell receptor beta chains listed next were all sequenced from one sample in a study of OX40 agonist ivuxolimab in advanced cancers. TCRdb's table, derived via immunoSEQ multiplex PCR, lists solely in-frame clones and lacks some. The sample contains over 70,000 clones, approximately 90% of which appear only once. Sequenced here: CD4+ or CD8+ T cells sorted from blood, sampled in a trial of the OX40 agonist ivuxolimab. The receptors were gathered from an adult with an advanced solid tumor such as melanoma, head and neck, liver or kidney cancer.

The rearrangement links TRBV7-3 to TRBJ2-2; D is unresolved. Looked up from germline, CDR1 is SGHTA and CDR2 is FQGTGA. V was trimmed by 2 bases and J by 8 bases, leaving 6 bases between them. The CDR3 is 12 residues long. The CDR3 DNA reads TGTGCCAGCAGCTTAGAGGAGGGGGAGCTGTTTTTT. This codes for CASSLEEGELFF.

This chain uses TRBV5-4 with TRBJ2-2, with 8 bases aligning to TRBD1. The CDR3 consists of 16 residues. Germline lookup yields CDR1 SGHNT and CDR2 YYREEE (reference sequence). The V gene end was trimmed by 0 bases and the J gene end by 5 bases; junction bases not matched to a gene: 6. The chain's CDR3 is CASSLVTGGWTGELFF. The CDR3 bases are TGTGCCAGCAGCTTGGTTACAGGGGGTTGGACCGGGGAGCTGTTTTTT.